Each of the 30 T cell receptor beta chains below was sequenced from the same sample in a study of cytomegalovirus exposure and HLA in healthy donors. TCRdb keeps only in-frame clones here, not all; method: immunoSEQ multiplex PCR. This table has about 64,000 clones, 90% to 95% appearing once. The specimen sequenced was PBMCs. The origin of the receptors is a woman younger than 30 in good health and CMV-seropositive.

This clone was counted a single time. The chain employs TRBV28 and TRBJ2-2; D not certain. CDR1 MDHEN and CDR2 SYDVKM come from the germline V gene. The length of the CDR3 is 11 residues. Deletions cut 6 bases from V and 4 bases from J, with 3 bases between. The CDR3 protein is CASRSTGELFF. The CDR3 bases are TGTGCCAGCAGGAGCACCGGGGAGCTGTTTTTT.

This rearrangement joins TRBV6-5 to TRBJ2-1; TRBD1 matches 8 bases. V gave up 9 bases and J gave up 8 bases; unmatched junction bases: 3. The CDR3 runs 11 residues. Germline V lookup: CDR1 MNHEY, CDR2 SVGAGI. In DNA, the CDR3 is TGTGCCAGTACACAGGGGGATGAGCAGTTCTTC. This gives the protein CASTQGDEQFF.

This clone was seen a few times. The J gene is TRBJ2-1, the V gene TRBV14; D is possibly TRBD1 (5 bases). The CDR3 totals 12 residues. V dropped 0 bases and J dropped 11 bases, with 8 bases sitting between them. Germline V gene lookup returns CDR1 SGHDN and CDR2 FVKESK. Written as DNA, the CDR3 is TGTGCCAGCAGCCAAGACAGGGTGAAGCAGTTCTTC. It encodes CASSQDRVKQFF.

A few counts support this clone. The CDR3 spells CASSLLENTEAFF. In DNA form, the CDR3 reads TGCGCCAGCAGCTTACTCGAGAACACTGAAGCTTTCTTT. The chain links TRBV5-1 to TRBJ1-1, with unresolved D. The CDR3 contains 13 residues. Germline lookup yields CDR1 SGHRS and CDR2 YFSETQ. V lost 2 bases and J lost 1, with 6 bases in between.

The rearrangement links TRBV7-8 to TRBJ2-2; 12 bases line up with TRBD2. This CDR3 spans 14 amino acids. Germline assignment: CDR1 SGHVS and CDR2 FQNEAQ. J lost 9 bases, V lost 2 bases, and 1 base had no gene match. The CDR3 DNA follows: TGTGCCAGCAGCTTACTAGCGGGGGGGCGGGAGCTGTTTTTT. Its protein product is CASSLLAGGRELFF.

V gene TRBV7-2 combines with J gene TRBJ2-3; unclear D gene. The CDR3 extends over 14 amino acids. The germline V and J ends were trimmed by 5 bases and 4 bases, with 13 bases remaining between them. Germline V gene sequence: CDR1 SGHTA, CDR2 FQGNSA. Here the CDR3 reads CASSDALGSDTQYF. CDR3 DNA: TGTGCCAGCAGCGATGCTCTAGGCTCAGATACGCAGTATTTT.

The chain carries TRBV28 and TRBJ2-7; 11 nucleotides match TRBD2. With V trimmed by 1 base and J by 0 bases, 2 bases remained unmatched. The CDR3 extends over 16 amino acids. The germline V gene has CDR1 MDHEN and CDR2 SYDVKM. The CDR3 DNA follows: TGTGCCAGCAGTTTATTCGGACTAGCGGGCTCCTACGAGCAGTACTTC. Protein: CASSLFGLAGSYEQYF.

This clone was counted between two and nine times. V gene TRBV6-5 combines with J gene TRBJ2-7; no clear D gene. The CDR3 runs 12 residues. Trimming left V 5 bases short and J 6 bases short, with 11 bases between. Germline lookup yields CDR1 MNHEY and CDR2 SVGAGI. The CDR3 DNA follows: TGTGCCAGCAGTCACCTGGAGAGCGAGCAGTACTTC. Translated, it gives CASSHLESEQYF.

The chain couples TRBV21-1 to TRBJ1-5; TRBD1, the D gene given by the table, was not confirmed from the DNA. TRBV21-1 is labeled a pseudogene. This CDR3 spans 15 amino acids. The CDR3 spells CASSIRQGKNQPQHF. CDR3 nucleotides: TGTGCCAGCAGCATTCGACAGGGGAAGAATCAGCCCCAGCATTTT.

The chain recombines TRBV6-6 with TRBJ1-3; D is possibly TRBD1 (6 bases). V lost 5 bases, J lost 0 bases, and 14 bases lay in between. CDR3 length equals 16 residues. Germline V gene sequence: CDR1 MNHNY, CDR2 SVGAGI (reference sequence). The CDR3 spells CASSPGDPFSGNTIYF. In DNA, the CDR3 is TGTGCCAGCAGTCCAGGGGACCCCTTCTCTGGAAACACCATATATTTT.

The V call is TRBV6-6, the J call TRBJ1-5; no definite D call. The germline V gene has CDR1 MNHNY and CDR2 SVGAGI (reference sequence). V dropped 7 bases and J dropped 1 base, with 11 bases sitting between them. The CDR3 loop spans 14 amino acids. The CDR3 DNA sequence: TGTGCCAGCACTCAGGCAGTAAGCAATCAGCCCCAGCATTTT. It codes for CASTQAVSNQPQHF.

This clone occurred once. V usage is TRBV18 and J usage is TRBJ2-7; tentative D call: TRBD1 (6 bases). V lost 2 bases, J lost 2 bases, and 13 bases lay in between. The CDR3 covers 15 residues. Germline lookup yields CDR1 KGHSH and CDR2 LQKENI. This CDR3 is CASSPFPDSPYEQYF. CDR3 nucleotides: TGTGCCAGCTCACCATTCCCGGACAGCCCCTACGAGCAGTACTTC.

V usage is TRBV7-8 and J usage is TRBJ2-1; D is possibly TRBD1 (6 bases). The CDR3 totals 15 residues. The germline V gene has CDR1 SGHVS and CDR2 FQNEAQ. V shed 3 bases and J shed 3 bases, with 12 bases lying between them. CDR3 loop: CASSFRDTYYNEQFF. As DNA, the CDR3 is TGTGCCAGCAGCTTCCGGGACACCTACTACAATGAGCAGTTCTTC.

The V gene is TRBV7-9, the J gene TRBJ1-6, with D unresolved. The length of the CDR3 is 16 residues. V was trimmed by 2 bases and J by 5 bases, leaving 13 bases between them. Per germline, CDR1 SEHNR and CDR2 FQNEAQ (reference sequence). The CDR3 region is CASSLLGGPNNSPLHF. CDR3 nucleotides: TGTGCCAGCAGCTTACTTGGAGGGCCGAATAATTCACCCCTCCACTTT.

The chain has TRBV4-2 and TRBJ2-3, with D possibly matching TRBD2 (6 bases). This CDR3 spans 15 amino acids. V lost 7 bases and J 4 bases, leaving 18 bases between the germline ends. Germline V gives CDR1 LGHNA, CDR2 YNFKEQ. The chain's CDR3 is CASKPGSTIADTQYF. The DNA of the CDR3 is TGTGCCAGCAAACCCGGGAGTACCATAGCAGATACGCAGTATTTT.

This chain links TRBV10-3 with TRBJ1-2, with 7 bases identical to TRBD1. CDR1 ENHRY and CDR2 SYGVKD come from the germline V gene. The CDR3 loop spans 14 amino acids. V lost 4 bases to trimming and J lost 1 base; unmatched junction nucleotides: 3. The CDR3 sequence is CAISGDSLNYGYTF. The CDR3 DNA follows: TGTGCCATCAGTGGGGACAGCCTTAACTATGGCTACACCTTC.

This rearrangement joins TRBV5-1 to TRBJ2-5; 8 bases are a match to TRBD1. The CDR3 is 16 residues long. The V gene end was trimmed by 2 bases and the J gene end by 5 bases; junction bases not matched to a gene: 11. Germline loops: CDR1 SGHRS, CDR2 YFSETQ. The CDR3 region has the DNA TGCGCCAGCAGCTTCTTCTTCAGGGGGCCAGAGGAGACCCAGTACTTC. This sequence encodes CASSFFFRGPEETQYF.

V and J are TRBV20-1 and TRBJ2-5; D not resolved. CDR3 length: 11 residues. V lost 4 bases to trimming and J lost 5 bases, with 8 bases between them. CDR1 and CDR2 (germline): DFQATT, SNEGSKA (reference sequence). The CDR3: CSATKLETQYF. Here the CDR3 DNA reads TGCAGTGCTACAAAATTGGAGACCCAGTACTTC.

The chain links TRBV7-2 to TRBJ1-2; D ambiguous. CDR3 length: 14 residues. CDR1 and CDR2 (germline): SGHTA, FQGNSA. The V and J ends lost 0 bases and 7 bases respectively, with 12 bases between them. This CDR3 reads CASSLAAGVGGYTF. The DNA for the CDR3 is TGTGCCAGCAGCTTAGCGGCCGGGGTGGGTGGCTACACCTTC.

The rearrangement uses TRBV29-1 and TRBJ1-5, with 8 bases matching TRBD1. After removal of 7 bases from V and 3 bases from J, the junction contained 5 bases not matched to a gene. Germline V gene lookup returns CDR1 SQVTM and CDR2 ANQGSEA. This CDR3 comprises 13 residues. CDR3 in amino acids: CSAVQGVNQPQHF. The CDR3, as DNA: TGCAGCGCGGTACAGGGGGTCAATCAGCCCCAGCATTTT.

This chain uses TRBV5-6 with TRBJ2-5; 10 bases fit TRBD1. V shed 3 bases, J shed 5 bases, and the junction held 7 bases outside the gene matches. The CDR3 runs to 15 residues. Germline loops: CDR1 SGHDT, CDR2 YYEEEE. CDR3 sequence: CASSYAGTGDETQYF. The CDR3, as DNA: TGTGCCAGCAGCTACGCCGGGACAGGGGATGAGACCCAGTACTTC.

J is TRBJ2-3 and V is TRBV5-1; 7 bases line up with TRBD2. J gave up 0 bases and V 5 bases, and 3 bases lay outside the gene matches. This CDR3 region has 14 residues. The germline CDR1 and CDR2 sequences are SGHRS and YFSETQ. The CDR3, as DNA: TGCGCCAGCAGATTTAGCGGGAGCACAGATACGCAGTATTTT. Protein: CASRFSGSTDTQYF.

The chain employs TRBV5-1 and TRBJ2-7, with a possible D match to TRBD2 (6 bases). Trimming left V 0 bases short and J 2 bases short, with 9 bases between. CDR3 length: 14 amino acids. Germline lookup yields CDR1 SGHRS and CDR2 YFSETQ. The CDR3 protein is CASSLGGRTYEQYF. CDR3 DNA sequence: TGCGCCAGCAGCTTGGGGGGGAGGACCTACGAGCAGTACTTC.

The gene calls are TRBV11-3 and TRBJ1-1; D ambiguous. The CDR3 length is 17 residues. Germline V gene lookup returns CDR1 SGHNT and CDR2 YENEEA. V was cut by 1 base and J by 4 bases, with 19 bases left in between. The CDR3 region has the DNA TGTGCCAGCAGCTTAGGGATTTTGGCTGAAGCGGCCACTGAAGCTTTCTTT. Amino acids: CASSLGILAEAATEAFF.

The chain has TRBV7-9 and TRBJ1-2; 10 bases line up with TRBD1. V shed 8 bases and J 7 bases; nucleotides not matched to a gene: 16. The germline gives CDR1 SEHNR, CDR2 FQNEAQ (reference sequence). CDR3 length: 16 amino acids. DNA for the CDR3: TGTGCCAGCGCGTTTGTAGGGACAGGGGAGGTTGGTGGCTACACCTTC. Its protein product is CASAFVGTGEVGGYTF.

The CDR3: CSVRGLMNTEAFF. CDR3 bases: TGCAGCGTCCGAGGACTGATGAACACTGAAGCTTTCTTT. V gene TRBV29-1 combines with J gene TRBJ1-1, with no clear D. V lost 6 bases and J 0 bases, leaving 11 bases between the germline ends. The CDR3 is 13 residues long. The germline V gene encodes CDR1 SQVTM and CDR2 ANQGSEA.

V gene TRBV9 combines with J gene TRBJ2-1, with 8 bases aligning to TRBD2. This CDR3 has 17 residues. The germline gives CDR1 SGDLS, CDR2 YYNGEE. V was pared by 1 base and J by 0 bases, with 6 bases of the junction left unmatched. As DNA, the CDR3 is TGTGCCAGCAGCGTACGCGGGGGGACGAGCTCCTACAATGAGCAGTTCTTC. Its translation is CASSVRGGTSSYNEQFF.

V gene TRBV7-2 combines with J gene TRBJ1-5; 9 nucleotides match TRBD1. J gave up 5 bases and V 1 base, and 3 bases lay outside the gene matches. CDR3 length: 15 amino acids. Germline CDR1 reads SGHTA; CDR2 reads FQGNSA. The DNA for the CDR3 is TGTGCCAGCAGCTTAGATGGACAGGGGCATCAGCCCCAGCATTTT. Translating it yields CASSLDGQGHQPQHF.

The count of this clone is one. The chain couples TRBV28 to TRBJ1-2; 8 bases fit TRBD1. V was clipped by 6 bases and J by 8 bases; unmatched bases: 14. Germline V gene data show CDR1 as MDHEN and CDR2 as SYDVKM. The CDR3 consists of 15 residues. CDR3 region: CASSSVGAGGWGYTF. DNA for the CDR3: TGTGCCAGCAGCTCAGTCGGCGCAGGGGGCTGGGGCTACACCTTC.

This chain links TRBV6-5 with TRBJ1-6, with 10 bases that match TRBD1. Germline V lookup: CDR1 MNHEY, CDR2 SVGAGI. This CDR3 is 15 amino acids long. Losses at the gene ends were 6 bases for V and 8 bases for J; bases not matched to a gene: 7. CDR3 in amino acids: CASSLGQGVDSPLHF. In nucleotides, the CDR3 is TGTGCCAGCAGCCTTGGACAGGGGGTTGATTCACCCCTCCACTTT.